This TCR beta chain emerged from a study of PD-1 blockade in classical Hodgkin lymphoma. Notes on the study in general: Relative to healthy donors, newly diagnosed patients reportedly had lower baseline TCR diversity, which was reported as lower still in relapsed/refractory patients. CD4+ TCR diversity, unlike CD8+, climbed significantly by C4D1.

No patient escaped relapse after autologous stem cell transplantation, and brentuximab vedotin exposure varied. Purification of CD4+ T cells from thawed PBMCs was achieved by magnetic negative selection. Best outcomes ranged across complete response, partial response and progressive disease. A note on this clone: Antigen: not known.

Method: immunoSEQ multiplex PCR; TCRdb's copy keeps in-frame clones and lacks some. Among tens of thousands of clones listed, 84% were seen once. This sample comprised CD4+ T cells from blood, obtained at baseline. This receptor was taken from a human donor with classical Hodgkin lymphoma.

CDR3 region: CASSLDAGALTEAFF. As DNA, the CDR3 is TGCGCCAGCAGCTTGGATGCAGGGGCCTTAACTGAAGCTTTCTTT. V usage is TRBV5-1 and J usage is TRBJ1-1, with a weak D call TRBD1 (6 bases). CDR1 is SGHRS, CDR2 YFSETQ, per germline. The CDR3 is 15 amino acids. The V end was cut by 0 bases, the J end by 5 bases, with 14 bases between.